These T cell receptor beta chains were read from a single sample in a study of T cell responses to AZD1222 COVID-19 vaccine. The method was immunoSEQ multiplex PCR; TCRdb's version includes in-frame clones alone and lacks a portion of them. Seen here are fewer than 120,000 clones, nearly 90% observed once, and the top ten hold approximately 3.5%. Material: peripheral blood, obtained on day 0 of AZD1222 vaccination. The receptors originated from an adult in good health. The CDR3 runs from the conserved cysteine through the conserved F or W. The order of the fields is D gene, clone size, V gene, J gene, CDR3 DNA, CDR3 protein. The D gene is left open where the match is weak. Clone size appears in some rows only: once, few, many, or a class for an expanded clone.

.	.	TRBV12-3/TRBV12-4	TRBJ1-2	TGTGCCAGCAGGGAACAGCTCTATGGCTACACCTTC	CASREQLYGYTF
.	.	TRBV3-1/TRBV3-2	TRBJ2-7	TGTGCCAGCAGCCGCGGGGCCCCCTACGAGCAGTACTTC	CASSRGAPYEQYF
TRBD1	once	TRBV28	TRBJ2-2	TGTGCCAGCCTATTAGGCGCACGACAGGGAAAGAACACCGGGGAGCTGTTTTTT	CASLLGARQGKNTGELFF
.	.	TRBV20-1	TRBJ1-5	TGCAGTGCTAGTAAAGAGGGTAACAGGGCGAATCAGCCCCAGCATTTT	CSASKEGNRANQPQHF
.	.	TRBV7-9	TRBJ2-4	TGTGCCAGCAGCTTAGTAAAGGGGGCCAAAAACATTCAGTACTTC	CASSLVKGAKNIQYF
TRBD2	once	TRBV6-2/TRBV6-3	TRBJ2-3	TGTGCCAGCAGTTCCCCAGCGGGACCTAGCACAGATACGCAGTATTTT	CASSSPAGPSTDTQYF
.	.	TRBV12-3/TRBV12-4	TRBJ1-3	TGTGCCAGCAAATACGGAGTGGGAAACACCATATATTTT	CASKYGVGNTIYF
TRBD1	once	TRBV5-6	TRBJ2-7	TGTGCCAGCAGCATAGACCCCGGACAGGGCCTCCGCGAGCAGTACTTC	CASSIDPGQGLREQYF
TRBD1	.	TRBV7-3	TRBJ2-2	TGTGCCAGCAGCTCCCAGGGTGGTGGGACAGGGAACACCGGGGAGCTGTTTTTT	CASSSQGGGTGNTGELFF
TRBD1	.	TRBV7-2	TRBJ1-5	TGTGCCAGCAGCTTAGCCGGGACAGGGGGTTCTGGAGTAAGACAGCCCCAGCATTTT	CASSLAGTGGSGVRQPQHF
TRBD2	.	TRBV5-1	TRBJ2-1	TGCGCCAGCAGCTTGGGACTAGCGGGAGAGCTATACAATGAGCAGTTCTTC	CASSLGLAGELYNEQFF
TRBD1	.	TRBV7-6	TRBJ1-1	TGTGCCAGCAGCTTAGACCAGGGGGCTCGTACTGAAGCTTTCTTT	CASSLDQGARTEAFF
.	.	TRBV12-3/TRBV12-4	TRBJ2-3	TGTGCCAGCAGCCAAAACACAGATACGCAGTATTTT	CASSQNTDTQYF
.	.	TRBV2	TRBJ1-2	TGTGCCAGGAGGACAGCCGAAGTTAACTATGGCTACACCTTC	CARRTAEVNYGYTF
TRBD1	once	TRBV5-4	TRBJ1-6	TGTGCCAGCAGCTTTGGGACAGGTGATAATTCACCCCTCCACTTT	CASSFGTGDNSPLHF
.	.	TRBV6-2/TRBV6-3	TRBJ1-5	TGTGCCAGCAGCCCCGGGGGGGGCAGTCAGCCCCAGCATTTT	CASSPGGGSQPQHF
.	.	TRBV6-2/TRBV6-3	TRBJ1-2	TGTGCCAGCAGTTACAACGGGAACTATGGCTACACCTTC	CASSYNGNYGYTF
.	.	TRBV5-4	TRBJ2-2	TGTGCCAGCAGCTCAAAGGGTATGACCACCGGGGAGCTGTTTTTT	CASSSKGMTTGELFF
.	once	TRBV20-1	TRBJ2-5	TGCAGTGCTAGAGCACCAGAGACCCAGTACTTC	CSARAPETQYF
TRBD1	.	TRBV4-2	TRBJ1-4	TGTGCCAGCAGCCAAGATATTAGGGGGCTGGATGAAAAACTGTTTTTT	CASSQDIRGLDEKLFF
.	.	TRBV27	TRBJ2-2	TGTGCCAGCAGTTTAGGTCGCAGTTACACCGGGGAGCTGTTTTTT	CASSLGRSYTGELFF
.	.	TRBV27	TRBJ2-1	TGTGCCAGCAGTCTTAGCAGGAGCTCCTACAATGAGCAGTTCTTC	CASSLSRSSYNEQFF
.	.	TRBV7-9	TRBJ2-3	TGTGCCAGCAGCTTAGCATCCAGGGCGACAGATACGCAGTATTTT	CASSLASRATDTQYF
.	.	TRBV28	TRBJ1-2	TGTGCCAGCAGTTCCCTGGGTGGTAAAGGGGGTAACTATGGCTACACCTTC	CASSSLGGKGGNYGYTF
TRBD2	once	TRBV7-9	TRBJ2-7	TGTGCCAGCAGCTACCTAGCGGGAGGGTACGAGCAGTACTTC	CASSYLAGGYEQYF
.	.	TRBV30	TRBJ1-3	TGTGCCTGGGGGCTTGACAACTCTGGAAACACCATATATTTT	CAWGLDNSGNTIYF
TRBD1	.	TRBV5-1	TRBJ1-2	TGCGCCAGCACAAGGAGGACAGGGGGTCTTCCTGACTACACCTTC	CASTRRTGGLPDYTF
.	.	TRBV15	TRBJ1-1	TGTGCCACCAGCAGAGAGAGGGGAGGCACTGAAGCTTTCTTT	CATSRERGGTEAFF
TRBD1	.	TRBV27	TRBJ2-7	TGTGCCAGCAGGGGGACAGGGGGCAAGTACGAGCAGTACTTC	CASRGTGGKYEQYF
.	.	TRBV28	TRBJ2-3	TGCGGATCACAAGGAGAGGGCACAGATACGCAGTATTTT	CGSQGEGTDTQYF
TRBD1	.	TRBV28	TRBJ1-2	TGTGCCAGCAGTCTTACCGGGACAGGGGCCGGTGGCTACACCTTC	CASSLTGTGAGGYTF
.	.	TRBV15	TRBJ1-6	TGTGCCACCAGCAGAGTCCTGGATAATTCACCCCTCCACTTT	CATSRVLDNSPLHF
.	.	TRBV5-4	TRBJ1-3	TGTGCCAGCAGCTTGGACAGGGACACTGGAAACACCATATATTTT	CASSLDRDTGNTIYF
.	.	TRBV7-5	TRBJ1-2	TGTGCCAGTGGGACAGAGCAATGGAAGTATGGCTACACCTTC	CASGTEQWKYGYTF
.	.	TRBV9	TRBJ2-1	TGTGCCAGCAGCGTAGTTGGAGTTGCCTCCTACAATGAGCAGTTCTTC	CASSVVGVASYNEQFF
TRBD1	few	TRBV28	TRBJ2-7	TGTGCCAGCAGTCCGTACGGGACAGGGTCTAACTACGAGCAGTACTTC	CASSPYGTGSNYEQYF
.	many	TRBV6-2/TRBV6-3	TRBJ2-2	TGTGCCAGCAGTCCCAGGGGGGACACCGGGGAGCTGTTTTTT	CASSPRGDTGELFF
.	.	TRBV6-5	TRBJ2-1	TGTGCCAGCAGTTGGGTTGGGCCCGACAATGAGCAGTTCTTC	CASSWVGPDNEQFF
.	.	TRBV7-9	TRBJ1-1	TGTGCCAGCAGCTCCTCCGGGACACAAGCTTTCTTT	CASSSSGTQAFF
.	.	TRBV29-1	TRBJ1-2	TGCAGCGTGATGGGTGGGCTCCTCTATGGCTACACCTTC	CSVMGGLLYGYTF
.	.	TRBV29-1	TRBJ1-1	TGCAGCACCCATGGAGCAGGGAACACTGAAGCTTTCTTT	CSTHGAGNTEAFF
.	.	TRBV3-1/TRBV3-2	TRBJ1-1	TGTGCCAGCAGCCAAAGTTCATGGTTCGCTCGCCCCACTGAAGCTTTCTTT	CASSQSSWFARPTEAFF
.	.	TRBV29-1	TRBJ2-7	TGCAGCGTGGCCGGGGCTTTCTCCTACGAGCAGTACTTC	CSVAGAFSYEQYF
.	.	TRBV6-5	TRBJ2-5	TGTGCCAGCACCAGTGGAGTAAAAGAGACCCAGTACTTC	CASTSGVKETQYF
TRBD1	.	TRBV28	TRBJ1-1	TGTGCCACCTTATTACAGGGGCAGAACACTGAAGCTTTCTTT	CATLLQGQNTEAFF
.	.	TRBV23-1	TRBJ1-5	TGCGCCAGCAGTCGGCCTACTGGACTGAGCAATCAGCCCCAGCATTTT	CASSRPTGLSNQPQHF
TRBD1	.	TRBV29-1	TRBJ1-1	TGCAGCGTTGGGGGGACAGGGGGTTCTGAAGCTTTCTTT	CSVGGTGGSEAFF